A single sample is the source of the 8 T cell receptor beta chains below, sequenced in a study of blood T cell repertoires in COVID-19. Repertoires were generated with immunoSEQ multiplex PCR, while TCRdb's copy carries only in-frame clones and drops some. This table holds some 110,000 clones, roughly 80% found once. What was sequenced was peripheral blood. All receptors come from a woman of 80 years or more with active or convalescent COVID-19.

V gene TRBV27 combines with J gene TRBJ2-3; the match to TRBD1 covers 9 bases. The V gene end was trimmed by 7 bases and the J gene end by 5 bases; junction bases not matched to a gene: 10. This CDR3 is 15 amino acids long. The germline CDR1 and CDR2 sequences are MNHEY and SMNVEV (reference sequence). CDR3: CASNLGDRAKDTQYF. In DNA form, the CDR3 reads TGTGCCAGCAACCTGGGGGACAGGGCTAAAGATACGCAGTATTTT.

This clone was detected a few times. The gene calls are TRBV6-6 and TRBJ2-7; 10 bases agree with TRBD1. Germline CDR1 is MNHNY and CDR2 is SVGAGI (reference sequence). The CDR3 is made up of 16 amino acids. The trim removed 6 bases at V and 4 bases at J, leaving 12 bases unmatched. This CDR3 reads CASRDPGTGVPYEQYF. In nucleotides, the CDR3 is TGTGCCAGCAGGGACCCCGGGACAGGGGTCCCTTACGAGCAGTACTTC.

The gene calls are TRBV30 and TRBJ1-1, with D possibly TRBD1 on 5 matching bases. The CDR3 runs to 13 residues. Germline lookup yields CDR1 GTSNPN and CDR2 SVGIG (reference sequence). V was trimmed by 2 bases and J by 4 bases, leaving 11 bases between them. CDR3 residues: CAWSTDRGTEAFF. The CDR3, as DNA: TGTGCCTGGAGTACAGACAGAGGCACTGAAGCTTTCTTT.

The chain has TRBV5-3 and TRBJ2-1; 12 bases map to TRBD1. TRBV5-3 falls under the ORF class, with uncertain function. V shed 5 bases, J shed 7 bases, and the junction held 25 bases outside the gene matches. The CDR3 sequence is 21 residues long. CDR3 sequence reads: CARSSMGTGGSPVEDGNEQFF. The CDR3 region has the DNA TGTGCCAGAAGTAGCATGGGGACAGGGGGCAGCCCTGTCGAGGACGGGAATGAGCAGTTCTTC.

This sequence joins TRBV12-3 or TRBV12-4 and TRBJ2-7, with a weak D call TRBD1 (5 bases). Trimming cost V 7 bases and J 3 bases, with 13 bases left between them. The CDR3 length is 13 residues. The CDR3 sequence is CASTRTPNYEQYF. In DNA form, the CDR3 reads TGTGCCAGCACTCGGACACCCAACTACGAGCAGTACTTC.

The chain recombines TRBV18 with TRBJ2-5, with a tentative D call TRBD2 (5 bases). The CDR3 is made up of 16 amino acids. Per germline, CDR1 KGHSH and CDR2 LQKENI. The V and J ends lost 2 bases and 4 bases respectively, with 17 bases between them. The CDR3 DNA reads TGTGCCAGCTCACCAGTAGTCCCCCGGGCGGGAGAGACCCAGTACTTC. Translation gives CASSPVVPRAGETQYF.

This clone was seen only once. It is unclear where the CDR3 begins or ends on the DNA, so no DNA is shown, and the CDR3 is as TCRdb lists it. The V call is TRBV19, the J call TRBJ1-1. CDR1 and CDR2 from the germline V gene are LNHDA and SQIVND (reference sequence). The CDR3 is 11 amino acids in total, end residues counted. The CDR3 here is CASSSGRTAFF.

The CDR3 nucleotides read TGTGCCAGCAGCCAAGGGACACCCAATCAGCCCCAGCATTTT. The encoded protein is CASSQGTPNQPQHF. The chain has TRBV7-9 and TRBJ1-5; possibly TRBD1 for D (6 bases). CDR3 size: 14 residues. Germline CDR1 reads SEHNR; CDR2 reads FQNEAQ (reference sequence). V lost 5 bases and J 3 bases, leaving 11 bases between the germline ends.